The present entry profiles one T cell receptor beta chain with its context. The antigen remains unidentified. These data are taken from a study of Graves' ophthalmopathy and Graves' hyperthyroidism. RNA served as the template for amplifying TCR beta CDR3 regions. Scientists carried out first-round RT-PCR using HTBI primers and then a second-round multiplex PCR. TCRdb fed the multiplex PCR reads into MiXCR, producing one record per CDR3 protein. This table has roughly 600,000 distinct CDR3 sequences, about two fifths appearing once. Aged 18 to 65, the patients with hyperthyroidism had under 2 months' duration and were newly diagnosed. Other autoimmune disease, uncontrolled infection, pregnancy and lactation led to exclusion. Whole-study findings and limits: Classification of ophthalmopathy versus stable hyperthyroidism by a 13-signature model yielded about 90% sensitivity and around 76% specificity. With around 65% sensitivity and over 72% specificity, the model predicted ophthalmopathy progression.

The clonotype comes from an adult man with Graves' hyperthyroidism. Specimen: peripheral blood or thyroid tissue (not recorded which).

The CDR3 is CASRPASGGETQYF. CDR3 nucleotides: TGTGCCAGCAGGCCAGCTAGCGGGGGGGAGACCCAGTACTTC. The genes are TRBV10-3 and TRBJ2-5, with TRBD2 identical over 11 bases. From germline, CDR1 is ENHRY and CDR2 SYGVKD. This CDR3 comprises 14 residues. V was clipped by 10 bases and J by 5 bases; unmatched bases: 9.